Listed below are T cell receptor beta chains from one sample, sequenced in a study of blood T cell repertoires in COVID-19. Sequenced by immunoSEQ multiplex PCR; TCRdb stores in-frame clones only, minus some. The data show about 140,000 clones, about 80% seen once. Material for sequencing was PBMCs or T cells enriched from blood (not recorded which). These receptors all come from a man aged 50 to 60 in a cohort exposed to, infected with or recovered from COVID-19 (not recorded which). CDR3s include the opening cysteine and the closing phenylalanine or tryptophan. Each record gives: D gene, clone size, V gene, J gene, CDR3 DNA, CDR3 protein. The D gene is left open where the match is weak. Size values are once, few and many counts, or a class for expanded clones, and some rows have none.

>-|few|TRBV2|TRBJ1-2
TGTGCCCCCAAAAAGGATAGCGGGATTAACTATGGCTACACCTTC
CAPKKDSGINYGYTF
>-|-|TRBV10-3|TRBJ1-2
TGTGCCATCAGTGAGGGGGCGGGGGCCTATGGCTACACCTTC
CAISEGAGAYGYTF
>-|-|TRBV27|TRBJ1-5
TGTGCCAGCAGTTTAAGGGGTCAGCCCCAGCATTTT
CASSLRGQPQHF
>-|-|TRBV19|TRBJ2-1
TGTGCCAGTAGCGATGGGAGCTACAATGAGCAGTTCTTC
CASSDGSYNEQFF
>-|-|TRBV10-3|TRBJ1-2
TGTGCCATCAGTGAGGGTCAGGGAGGTGGCTACACCTTC
CAISEGQGGGYTF
>TRBD2|-|TRBV3-1/TRBV3-2|TRBJ2-1
TGTGCCAGCAGCCAAGTACTAGCGGGGAAGCAGTTCTTC
CASSQVLAGKQFF
>-|-|TRBV5-1|TRBJ2-7
TGCGCCAGCAGGGTCCGGGACGGGGGACCTTACGAGCAGTACTTC
CASRVRDGGPYEQYF
>-|-|TRBV27|TRBJ2-4
TGTGCCAGCAGCCCAGGCGCAGCTTTAGCGGTTATAGCCAAAAACATTCAGTACTTC
CASSPGAALAVIAKNIQYF
>-|-|TRBV15|TRBJ2-7
TGTGCCACCAGCGGAGACGTGTCGTTCCCCTACGAGCAGTACTTC
CATSGDVSFPYEQYF
>TRBD2|-|TRBV7-2|TRBJ2-1
TGTGCCAGCAGCTTTAGCGGGGGGGGTGTTGAGCAGTTCTTC
CASSFSGGGVEQFF